The clone carrying this T cell receptor (beta chain) was seen a handful of times. The CDR3 totals 16 residues. Germline assignment: CDR1 SGHNT and CDR2 YYREEE (reference sequence). The V segment lost 3 bases and the J segment 5 bases; nucleotides outside the gene matches: 9. Time point: newly diagnosed GD, antithyroid drugs for less than 3 months. Making the TCR library involved RNA that had been extracted from PBMCs. The sample is drawn from a study of regulatory T cells in long-lasting Graves disease. Libraries of TCR beta came from iRepertoire HTBI primers plus Arm-PCR of CDR3 regions. In TCRdb, the multiplex PCR reads were re-called with MiXCR into one record per CDR3 protein. This table has a few hundred thousand distinct CDR3 sequences, 12% to 15% appearing once. The sample also formed part of further work on T cells in Graves' hyperthyroidism and ophthalmopathy. As that report states: Uncontrolled infection, other autoimmune disease, pregnancy or lactation excluded patients. Diagnostic decisions used clinical symptoms, serum thyroxine and TRAb, thyroid ultrasound and orbital computed tomography.

Material: peripheral blood mononuclear cells (PBMCs), obtained at new diagnosis, from a patient treated with antithyroid drugs. This sequence joins TRBV5-4 and TRBJ2-5, with 11 positions matching TRBD1. The source of this sequence is a woman between 50 and 59 years old with Graves disease. CDR3 protein: CASSYRDRGLGETQYF. The CDR3 DNA is TGTGCCAGCAGCTACCGGGACAGGGGGTTAGGGGAGACCCAGTACTTC.